The 22 T cell receptor beta chains below all came from one sample that was sequenced in a study of long-term antiretroviral therapy in people with HIV. Researchers report immunoSEQ v3.0 was run at survey level. The data were produced by immunoSEQ multiplex PCR, yet TCRdb's version contains in-frame clones alone and is incomplete. The sample holds around 25,000 clones, around four fifths seen once. This material consisted of unsorted PBMCs, taken 3 years after starting antiretroviral therapy. The source is a man younger than 35 with HIV.

This sequence joins TRBV5-5 and TRBJ2-2; D uncertain. CDR3 length: 15 amino acids. The V end lost 1 base, the J end lost 5 bases, and 12 bases lay between the germline ends. Germline V gene lookup returns CDR1 SGHKS and CDR2 YYEKEE (reference sequence). DNA of the CDR3: TGTGCCAGCAGCTTGACCGCCTTAGGGACCGGGGAGCTGTTTTTT. This sequence encodes CASSLTALGTGELFF.

There are a few counts of this clone. The chain has TRBV6-1 and TRBJ2-7, with D possibly TRBD1 on 6 matching bases. V lost 4 bases, J lost 2 bases, and 12 bases lay in between. Germline loops: CDR1 MNHNS, CDR2 SASEGT. The CDR3 contains 14 residues. The chain's CDR3 is CASSGPGDPYEQYV. The CDR3 region has the DNA TGTGCCAGCAGTGGACCAGGGGACCCCTACGAGCAGTACGTC.

In DNA form, the CDR3 reads TGTGCCAGCAGTTTGGAAGGGGCGGCCAACGTCCTGACTTTC. It is translated as CASSLEGAANVLTF. V is TRBV27 and J is TRBJ2-6, with a tentative D call TRBD1 (5 bases). CDR1 and CDR2 (germline): MNHEY, SMNVEV (reference sequence). V was trimmed by 3 bases and J by 6 bases, leaving 9 bases between them. CDR3 length equals 14 residues. The variable domain in full, with the rest retrieved from reference TRBV27 and TRBJ2-6, is EAQVTQNPRYLITVTGKKLTVTCSQNMNHEYMSWYRQDPGLGLRQIYYSMNVEVTDKGDVPEGYKVSRKEKRNFPLILESPSPNQTSLYFCASSLEGAANVLTFGAGSRLTVL.

The rearrangement links TRBV14 to TRBJ2-5, with a possible D match to TRBD2 (6 bases). Germline V gene data show CDR1 as SGHDN and CDR2 as FVKESK. Between the trimmed V and J ends, which lost 6 bases and 5 bases, there was a span of 13 bases. CDR3 length: 13 residues. This chain's CDR3 is CASRKSGGETQYF. DNA of the CDR3: TGTGCCAGCAGGAAATCCGGAGGGGAGACCCAGTACTTC.

In nucleotides, the CDR3 is TGTGCCAGCAGTGAATTCCGGGGGGACAATGAGCAGTTCTTC. This sequence encodes CASSEFRGDNEQFF. The chain couples TRBV6-1 to TRBJ2-1; the match to TRBD2 covers 7 bases. The J segment lost 5 bases and the V segment lost 2 bases, leaving 3 bases of the junction unmatched. The length of the CDR3 is 14 residues. The germline gives CDR1 MNHNS, CDR2 SASEGT.

The chain has TRBV7-9 and TRBJ2-1; 13 positions match TRBD2. V was clipped by 5 bases and J by 3 bases; unmatched bases: 10. The CDR3 length is 18 residues. Germline values: CDR1 SEHNR, CDR2 FQNEAQ (reference sequence). The CDR3 loop reads CASSLPPLAGGFYNEQFF. The CDR3 DNA reads TGTGCCAGCAGCCTGCCCCCACTAGCGGGGGGGTTCTACAATGAGCAGTTCTTC.

V is TRBV5-1 and J is TRBJ2-2, with TRBD1 matching 7 bases. The CDR3 sequence is 15 residues long. Germline trimming cut 4 bases from V and 2 bases from J; bases unmatched to any gene: 5. The germline V gene encodes CDR1 SGHRS and CDR2 YFSETQ. The CDR3 nucleotides read TGCGCCAGCAGCCTAACAGGGGTTAACACCGGGGAGCTGTTTTTT. Its protein product is CASSLTGVNTGELFF.

This clone is medium-sized. This chain connects TRBV28 to TRBJ1-6; the match to TRBD1 covers 10 bases. The V segment lost 4 bases and the J segment 9 bases; nucleotides outside the gene matches: 3. There are 14 residues in the CDR3. CDR1 and CDR2 (germline): MDHEN, SYDVKM. The CDR3 sequence is CASSSGQGGSPLHF. The DNA of the CDR3 is TGTGCCAGCAGTTCCGGACAGGGGGGTTCACCCCTCCACTTT. Based on the CDR3 plus reference TRBV28 and TRBJ1-6, the full variable domain is DVKVTQSSRYLVKRTGEKVFLECVQDMDHENMFWYRQDPGLGLRLIYFSYDVKMKEKGDIPEGYSVSREKKERFSLILESASTNQTSMYLCASSSGQGGSPLHFGNGTRLTVT.

The chain has TRBV28 and TRBJ1-4, with 7 positions matching TRBD1. CDR3 length equals 15 residues. CDR1 is MDHEN and CDR2 is SYDVKM in the germline V gene. The junction had 4 bases not matched to a gene; V was cut back by 6 bases and J by 0 bases. CDR3 amino acids: CASSGTEATNEKLFF. CDR3 nucleotides: TGTGCCAGCAGCGGGACAGAAGCAACTAATGAAAAACTGTTTTTT.

The CDR3 reads CASRGQGNTYEQYV. CDR3 nucleotide sequence: TGTGCCAGCAGGGGACAGGGAAACACCTACGAGCAGTACGTC. The chain joins TRBV5-8 to TRBJ2-7, with 9 bases fitting TRBD1. The CDR3 has 14 amino acids. The V and J ends lost 5 bases and 2 bases, in that order; junction bases with no gene match: 5. Germline V gene data show CDR1 as SGHTS and CDR2 as YDEGEE.

This chain joins TRBV30 and TRBJ1-6; D is possibly TRBD1 (5 bases). Deletions cut 4 bases from V and 3 bases from J, with 25 bases between. Per the germline V gene, CDR1 is GTSNPN and CDR2 is SVGIG (reference sequence). The CDR3 is made up of 19 amino acids. CDR3 sequence: CAWNTPAGGESFYNSPLHF. The CDR3, as DNA: TGTGCCTGGAATACTCCCGCGGGAGGGGAATCGTTCTATAATTCACCCCTCCACTTT.

The gene calls are TRBV15 and TRBJ2-7; D might be TRBD1 (6 bases). This CDR3 is built from 16 residues. The V and J ends lost 2 bases and 4 bases respectively, with 18 bases between them. CDR1 and CDR2 from the germline V gene are LNHNV and YYDKDF (reference sequence). CDR3 residues: CATSRYRDINSYEQYF. DNA for the CDR3: TGTGCCACCAGCAGATACCGGGACATTAACTCGTACGAGCAGTACTTC.

The chain links TRBV19 to TRBJ1-1; D uncertain. The V end was cut by 7 bases, the J end by 0 bases, with 18 bases between. The CDR3 is 16 amino acids. The germline V gene has CDR1 LNHDA and CDR2 SQIVND (reference sequence). CDR3 DNA: TGTGCCAGTATCCCACACGGAACCAACATGAACACTGAAGCTTTCTTT. This sequence encodes CASIPHGTNMNTEAFF.

This clone has a single count. The chain carries TRBV2 and TRBJ2-5, with 10 nucleotides matching TRBD1. CDR1 SNHLY and CDR2 FYNNEI come from the germline V gene. J was trimmed by 5 bases and V by 3 bases; bases with no gene match: 6. The CDR3 runs 15 residues. The CDR3 is CASSDPGQGTETQYF. CDR3 sequence (DNA): TGTGCCAGCAGTGATCCGGGACAGGGGACGGAGACCCAGTACTTC.

The chain employs TRBV9 and TRBJ1-3; D ambiguous. This CDR3 is built from 16 residues. Germline assignment: CDR1 SGDLS and CDR2 YYNGEE. With 4 bases removed from V and 0 bases from J, the gap between germline ends came to 14 bases. The CDR3 is CASSPSYRTSGNTIYF. CDR3 DNA sequence: TGTGCCAGCAGCCCTTCTTACAGAACCTCTGGAAACACCATATATTTT.

The rearrangement joins TRBV29-1 to TRBJ2-2; 7 bases fit TRBD1. Losses at the gene ends were 6 bases for V and 4 bases for J; bases not matched to a gene: 11. Germline V gene lookup returns CDR1 SQVTM and CDR2 ANQGSEA. The CDR3 has 15 residues. CDR3 nucleotide sequence: TGCAGCGTACATTCCGGGACAGTCGGCACCGGGGAGCTGTTTTTT. It specifies CSVHSGTVGTGELFF.

The chain uses TRBV6-1 and TRBJ2-7; 7 bases match TRBD1. J was trimmed by 0 bases and V by 3 bases; bases with no gene match: 5. Per the germline V gene, CDR1 is MNHNS and CDR2 is SASEGT. There are 15 residues in the CDR3. CDR3 loop: CASSESSGGSYEQYV. The CDR3 nucleotides are TGTGCCAGCAGTGAGTCCTCAGGGGGCTCCTACGAGCAGTACGTC.

V usage is TRBV7-9 and J usage is TRBJ2-2; 7 bases fit TRBD2. V was pared by 2 bases and J by 6 bases, with 6 bases of the junction left unmatched. Germline V CDR1 and CDR2: SEHNR, FQNEAQ (reference sequence). The CDR3 loop spans 15 amino acids. CDR3 in DNA: TGTGCCAGCAGCTTATGGTCTAGCGGAGCCGGGGAGCTGTTTTTT. Protein: CASSLWSSGAGELFF.

The genes are TRBV28 and TRBJ2-6; D ambiguous. The CDR3 covers 16 residues. Per germline, CDR1 MDHEN and CDR2 SYDVKM. Trimming removed 3 bases at V and 2 bases at J, with 11 bases between. CDR3 protein: CASSFKAEPGANVLTF. The CDR3 coding sequence is TGTGCCAGCAGTTTCAAGGCGGAGCCTGGGGCCAACGTCCTGACTTTC.

The chain combines TRBV4-1 with TRBJ2-7; TRBD1 or TRBD2 may be the D gene (6 bases each). V lost 3 bases and J 5 bases, leaving 20 bases between the germline ends. CDR1 and CDR2 (germline): MGHRA, YSYEKL. The CDR3 runs to 16 residues. For the CDR3, the DNA is TGCGCCAGCAGCCATTCACTGGGCAGGGGAGGAGACGAGCAGTACTTC. Translation: CASSHSLGRGGDEQYF.

The chain recombines TRBV2 with TRBJ2-1, with TRBD1 matching 7 bases. Germline assignment: CDR1 SNHLY and CDR2 FYNNEI. The CDR3 covers 12 residues. V lost 8 bases and J lost 14; bases outside the gene matches: 12. This CDR3 is CASRPDWDRKFF. The CDR3 DNA follows: TGTGCCAGCCGTCCGGATTGGGACAGAAAGTTCTTC.

This sequence joins TRBV9 and TRBJ1-6, with D possibly TRBD1 on 5 matching bases. There are 16 residues in the CDR3. The V gene's germline CDR1 is SGDLS and CDR2 YYNGEE. V was pared by 1 base and J by 5 bases, with 13 bases between. The CDR3 sequence is CASSVTGVLNNSPLHF. As DNA, the CDR3 is TGTGCCAGCAGCGTAACAGGCGTCCTTAATAATTCACCCCTCCACTTT.